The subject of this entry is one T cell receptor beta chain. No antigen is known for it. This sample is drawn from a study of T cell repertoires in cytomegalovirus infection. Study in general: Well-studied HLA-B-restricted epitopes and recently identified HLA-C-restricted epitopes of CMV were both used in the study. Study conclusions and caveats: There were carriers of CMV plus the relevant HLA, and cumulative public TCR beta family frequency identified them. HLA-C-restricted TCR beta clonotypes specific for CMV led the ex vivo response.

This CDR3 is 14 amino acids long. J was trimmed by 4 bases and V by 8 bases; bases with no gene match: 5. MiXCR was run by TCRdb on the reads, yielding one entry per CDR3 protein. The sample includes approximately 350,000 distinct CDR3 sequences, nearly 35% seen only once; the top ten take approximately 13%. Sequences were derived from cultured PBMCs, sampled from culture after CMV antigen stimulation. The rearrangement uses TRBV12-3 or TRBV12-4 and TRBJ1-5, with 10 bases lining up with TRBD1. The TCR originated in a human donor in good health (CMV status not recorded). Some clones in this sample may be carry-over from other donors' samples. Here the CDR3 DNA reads TGTGCCAGCGGGACAGGGGTAGTAAATCAGCCCCAGCATTTT. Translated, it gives CASGTGVVNQPQHF.